This T cell receptor beta chain was profiled in a study of cytomegalovirus exposure and HLA in healthy donors. Study-wide findings and caveats: Per published reports, the classifier diagnosed cytomegalovirus status with high specificity and sensitivity. In all likelihood, a cluster of highly shared sequence variants was a sequencing artifact. Among the CMV-associated chains, three were confirmed in vitro as specific for CMV antigens. Clonal expansion was found to be greater in HLA-associated TCR beta chains than in equally common others in a later analysis.

The CDR3 length is 13 residues. Germline V gene sequence: CDR1 SNHLY, CDR2 FYNNEI. Between the trimmed V and J ends, which lost 6 bases and 4 bases, there was a span of 10 bases. Researchers ran the PCR with 60 Vbeta and 13 Jbeta primers. Profiled with immunoSEQ multiplex PCR; TCRdb holds only in-frame clones, not every one. The table shows roughly 150,000 clones, with approximately 84% occurring only once. This clone was picked up one time. Its antigen is not known. Sequenced input: PBMCs. The receptor was derived from a man in his thirties or forties in good health and CMV-seropositive. The genes are TRBV2 and TRBJ2-1; no clear D gene. The CDR3: CASREPPYNEQFF. The CDR3 DNA sequence: TGTGCCAGCAGAGAGCCACCTTACAATGAGCAGTTCTTC.